These 22 T cell receptor beta chains were sequenced from one sample in a study of vaccination and CD4 T cells after COVID-19 (dated by TCRdb to the early 2020s). The treatment or condition label, as the study defines it: roughly nine-day PBMC culture with coronavirus spike peptide pools or control peptides (ViraFEST assay). Library preparation employed PCR. Sequencing used an Illumina iSeq 100. At the Johns Hopkins FTIC core, DNA from the cultured CD4+ T cells underwent TCR sequencing with the Oncomine TCR Beta short-read assay. The raw public data were reprocessed by TCRdb itself: fastp quality trimming at Q25, MiXCR clonotype calling, in-frame beta chains only. CDR3 protein sequences are deduplicated, and each keeps its most common genes and DNA. The table for this sample lists some 15,000 distinct CDR3 sequences; more than 40% of them were counted only once. The top ten hold about a sixth of the sample.

These receptors' antigens are unknown. Sequencing was carried out using cultured CD4+ T cells from blood. The receptors stem from a human donor with COVID-19.

This chain uses TRBV29-1 with TRBJ1-5; D is uncertain. The CDR3 has 13 amino acids. V gave up 4 bases and J gave up 7 bases, with 14 bases separating them. CDR1 and CDR2 from the germline V gene are SQVTM and ANQGSEA. The CDR3: CSVVKGPGQPQHF. CDR3 DNA: TGCAGCGTTGTTAAGGGCCCGGGGCAGCCCCAGCATTTT.

The CDR3 is CSVELGVGRDEKLFF. In nucleotides, the CDR3 is TGCAGCGTTGAGCTCGGGGTAGGGAGGGATGAAAAACTGTTTTTT. The chain employs TRBV29-1 and TRBJ1-4, with unresolved D. Germline values: CDR1 SQVTM, CDR2 ANQGSEA. This CDR3 is 15 amino acids long. V was trimmed by 3 bases and J by 6 bases, leaving 17 bases between them.

The V and J genes are TRBV20-1 and TRBJ2-2; D may be TRBD2 (5 bases). V lost 4 bases to trimming and J lost 1 base, with 10 bases between them. This CDR3 comprises 14 residues. Germline values: CDR1 DFQATT, CDR2 SNEGSKA (reference sequence). The CDR3 DNA is TGCAGTGCTATCTCCCGGGGGAACACCGGGGAGCTGTTTTTT. It is translated as CSAISRGNTGELFF.

This clonotype was seen a handful of times. The CDR3 region has the DNA TGTGCCAGCAGCTTTGGGCTAGCAGCCGAGACCCAGTACTTC. Encoded protein: CASSFGLAAETQYF. This chain joins TRBV11-1 and TRBJ2-5; tentatively, D is TRBD2 (5 bases). V lost 3 bases to trimming and J lost 5 bases, with 13 bases between them. Germline CDR1 and CDR2: SGHAT and FQDESV (reference sequence). The CDR3 is made up of 14 amino acids.

V usage is TRBV6-5 and J usage is TRBJ1-1; no reliable D call. The CDR3 has 13 amino acids. V was pared by 2 bases and J by 8 bases, with 12 bases between. Germline values: CDR1 MNHEY, CDR2 SVGAGI. The CDR3 sequence is CASSYRGRTEAFF. CDR3 nucleotide sequence: TGTGCCAGCAGTTACCGAGGACGTACAGAAGCTTTCTTT.

The J gene is TRBJ1-1, the V gene TRBV19; D is perhaps TRBD1 (5 bases). This CDR3 is built from 13 residues. Germline assignment: CDR1 LNHDA and CDR2 SQIVND (reference sequence). V lost 6 bases and J 0 bases, leaving 8 bases between the germline ends. The CDR3 protein is CASSQQVNTEAFF. In nucleotides, the CDR3 is TGTGCCAGTAGCCAACAGGTGAACACTGAAGCTTTCTTT. Based on the CDR3 plus reference TRBV19 and TRBJ1-1, the full variable domain is DGGITQSPKYLFRKEGQNVTLSCEQNLNHDAMYWYRQDPGQGLRLIYYSQIVNDFQKGDIAEGYSVSREKKESFPLTVTSAQKNPTAFYLCASSQQVNTEAFFGQGTRLTVV.

The rearrangement links TRBV19 to TRBJ1-6; a weak D match, TRBD1 (5 bases). V was cut by 0 bases and J by 7 bases, with 13 bases left in between. CDR1 and CDR2 from the germline V gene are LNHDA and SQIVND (reference sequence). This CDR3 is 16 amino acids long. CDR3 nucleotide sequence: TGTGCCAGTAGTATAGAGGGGGGACGTGCCAATTCACCCCTCCACTTT. This codes for CASSIEGGRANSPLHF.

Only a few counts were recorded for this clonotype. V and J are TRBV30 and TRBJ2-2; a possible D gene is TRBD1 (5 bases). The V gene's germline CDR1 is GTSNPN and CDR2 SVGIG (reference sequence). V lost 4 bases, J lost 1 base, and 13 bases lay in between. CDR3 length: 15 residues. The DNA of the CDR3 is TGTGCCTGGAAGGGCGCGGACAAGAACACCGGGGAGCTGTTTTTT. Amino acid sequence: CAWKGADKNTGELFF.

This sequence joins TRBV7-9 and TRBJ2-4; D remains ambiguous. Germline lookup yields CDR1 SEHNR and CDR2 FQNEAQ (reference sequence). This CDR3 is built from 12 residues. V shed 4 bases and J shed 2 bases, with 3 bases lying between them. The CDR3 reads CASSSSKNIQYF. In DNA form, the CDR3 reads TGTGCCAGCAGCTCCTCCAAAAACATTCAGTACTTC.

V gene TRBV2 combines with J gene TRBJ2-1; weak D call: TRBD2 (5 bases). The V end lost 7 bases, the J end lost 4 bases, and 8 bases lay between the germline ends. The V gene's germline CDR1 is SNHLY and CDR2 FYNNEI. The CDR3 sequence is 12 residues long. The CDR3 region has the DNA TGTGCCAGCACCCGGGGTTACAATGAGCAGTTCTTC. This translates into CASTRGYNEQFF.

This clonotype has only a few counts. In nucleotides, the CDR3 is TGTGCCAGCAGTGCGAAAACGAGAGGGAGCAATCAGCCCCAGCATTTT. Translating gives CASSAKTRGSNQPQHF. V usage is TRBV6-1 and J usage is TRBJ1-5, with no clear D. V lost 4 bases and J 1 base, leaving 14 bases between the germline ends. CDR1 is MNHNS and CDR2 is SASEGT in the germline V gene. The CDR3 consists of 16 residues.

This clonotype appeared a few times. The V gene is TRBV29-1, the J gene TRBJ1-2; 7 bases line up with TRBD1. Losses at the gene ends were 5 bases for V and 8 bases for J; bases not matched to a gene: 14. The length of the CDR3 is 14 residues. Germline V gene data show CDR1 as SQVTM and CDR2 as ANQGSEA. The CDR3 DNA reads as TGCAGCGTTCTTAAGACAGGGCGGCGGGGCGGCTACACCTTC. Its protein is CSVLKTGRRGGYTF.

The chain employs TRBV20-1 and TRBJ2-7, with TRBD1 matching 7 bases. Germline V CDR1 and CDR2: DFQATT, SNEGSKA (reference sequence). J lost 3 bases, V lost 3 bases, and 2 bases had no gene match. This CDR3 spans 12 amino acids. This CDR3 is CSARGQNYEQYF. The CDR3 bases are TGCAGTGCTAGGGGACAGAACTACGAGCAGTACTTC.

V and J are TRBV6-1 and TRBJ1-6; 10 bases agree with TRBD1. CDR3 length: 15 residues. The germline V gene has CDR1 MNHNS and CDR2 SASEGT. V shed 5 bases, J shed 7 bases, and the junction held 5 bases outside the gene matches. This CDR3 reads CASSIPGQGNSPLHF. CDR3 nucleotide sequence: TGTGCCAGCAGTATACCGGGACAGGGGAATTCACCCCTCCACTTT.

The chain uses TRBV6-1 and TRBJ2-5; 8 positions match TRBD2. The CDR3 is made up of 16 amino acids. Losses at the gene ends were 6 bases for V and 2 bases for J; bases not matched to a gene: 11. Germline V gene sequence: CDR1 MNHNS, CDR2 SASEGT. The CDR3 protein is CASSLKSRGVQETQYF. The CDR3 DNA follows: TGTGCCAGCAGCCTGAAATCGCGGGGGGTACAAGAGACCCAGTACTTC.

A few counts support this clonotype. The chain uses TRBV15 and TRBJ1-4; possible D gene TRBD1, 5 bases. V lost 0 bases to trimming and J lost 8 bases, with 16 bases between them. CDR1 LNHNV and CDR2 YYDKDF come from the germline V gene (reference sequence). The CDR3 loop spans 16 amino acids. In DNA, the CDR3 is TGTGCCACCAGCAGAGATCCCCCAGGGAAGGGAGAAAAACTGTTTTTT. Amino acid sequence: CATSRDPPGKGEKLFF. Combining the CDR3 with reference TRBV15 and TRBJ1-4 gives the whole variable domain DAMVIQNPRYQVTQFGKPVTLSCSQTLNHNVMYWYQQKSSQAPKLLFHYYDKDFNNEADTPDNFQSRRPNTSFCFLDIRSPGLGDTAMYLCATSRDPPGKGEKLFFGSGTQLSVL.

The chain uses TRBV6-5 and TRBJ2-7; 8 bases agree with TRBD2. From germline, CDR1 is MNHEY and CDR2 SVGAGI. CDR3 length: 16 amino acids. V lost 2 bases, J lost 2 bases, and 8 bases stayed unmatched. Written as DNA, the CDR3 is TGTGCCAGCAGTTACGGCGGGGGGACAACAACCTACGAGCAGTACTTC. Translating gives CASSYGGGTTTYEQYF.

The chain is built from TRBV5-1 and TRBJ1-2; no clear D. Germline values: CDR1 SGHRS, CDR2 YFSETQ. Deletions cut 0 bases from V and 6 bases from J, with 15 bases between. The CDR3 extends over 15 amino acids. The CDR3 region is CASSLGVTRWDGYTF. CDR3 nucleotide sequence: TGCGCCAGCAGCTTGGGGGTGACGAGGTGGGATGGCTACACCTTC.

This clonotype was observed a single time. The chain employs TRBV5-1 and TRBJ2-3, with TRBD2 as a possible D gene (5 bases). The V end lost 4 bases, the J end lost 2 bases, and 11 bases lay between the germline ends. There are 14 residues in the CDR3. Germline V gene data show CDR1 as SGHRS and CDR2 as YFSETQ. The CDR3 loop reads CASSRGGSTDTQYF. CDR3 coding DNA: TGCGCCAGCAGCCGCGGAGGCTCCACAGATACGCAGTATTTT.

The rearrangement links TRBV11-2 to TRBJ1-2, with D maybe TRBD1 (6 bases). The CDR3 spans 16 residues. Germline loops: CDR1 SGHAT, CDR2 FQNNGV. Trimming pared 3 bases from V and 4 bases from J, leaving 18 bases between. CDR3: CASSLSGQIVTYGYTF. DNA of the CDR3: TGTGCCAGCAGCTTGAGCGGACAGATCGTAACCTATGGCTACACCTTC.

The rearrangement links TRBV6-1 to TRBJ1-4; no firm D call. The V end was cut by 6 bases, the J end by 7 bases, with 12 bases between. Germline V gene lookup returns CDR1 MNHNS and CDR2 SASEGT. The CDR3 covers 13 residues. For the CDR3, the DNA is TGTGCCAGCAGATCAAGGACTTTTGAAAAACTGTTTTTT. Translating it yields CASRSRTFEKLFF.

In this sample, this clonotype turned up a few times. The CDR3 bases are TGCAGTGCTCCGGGACAGCCCAATAGCAATCAGCCCCAGCATTTT. It encodes CSAPGQPNSNQPQHF. The J gene is TRBJ1-5, the V gene TRBV20-1; 7 bases agree with TRBD1. The CDR3 loop spans 15 amino acids. V lost 5 bases and J lost 0; bases outside the gene matches: 7. CDR1 and CDR2 (germline): DFQATT, SNEGSKA (reference sequence).